This T cell receptor (beta chain) stems from a study of blood T cell repertoires in COVID-19. Authors' analysis steps: It was from reference gene primer amplification that nucleated cell counts were estimated. The protocol was immunoSEQ multiplex PCR, while the TCRdb copy is restricted to in-frame clones and leaves out a portion. The D gene and trimming were derived from the DNA, and the V and J assignments and clone size from that table. This sample carries roughly 330,000 clones, more than 80% of them seen once, and the ten largest clones take roughly 6.7%. Trimming pared 0 bases from V and 2 bases from J, leaving 3 bases between. This CDR3 is built from 13 residues. Germline CDR1 LGHNA, CDR2 YNFKEQ.

The receptor's source is a young man who had recovered from COVID-19. Sample: peripheral blood. The V gene is TRBV4-2, the J gene TRBJ2-3; D unclear. In DNA, the CDR3 is TGTGCCAGCAGCCAAGAAGCCACAGATACGCAGTATTTT. This translates into CASSQEATDTQYF.